This TCR beta chain was sequenced for a study of blood T cells in healthy people across ages. A sample-barcoded 5' primer and a J-beta primer mix were used in a second PCR of roughly 7 to 11 cycles. TCRdb fed the 5' RACE reads into MiXCR, producing one record per CDR3 protein. This sample has around 1,000,000 distinct CDR3 sequences, with more than 30% found just once. Overall study results and limits: Higher naive T cell percentage went strongly together with higher TCR beta diversity. Underestimates were what the diversity estimates from one million T cells were considered to be. Unsorted PBMCs ruled out conclusive naive versus antigen-experienced comparison.

A remark on this clonotype: Its antigen is unknown.

Isolation per sample recovered at least 7 million PBMCs. This TCR was sampled from a man younger than 35 in good health. Sequencing input: blood.

The CDR3 is CASSFASNTEAFF. CDR3 bases: TGTGCCAGCAGTTTTGCATCGAACACTGAAGCTTTCTTT. V gene TRBV12-3 or TRBV12-4 combines with J gene TRBJ1-1; D not certain. The CDR3 sequence is 13 residues long. Trimming cost V 3 bases and J 1 base, with 6 bases left between them.